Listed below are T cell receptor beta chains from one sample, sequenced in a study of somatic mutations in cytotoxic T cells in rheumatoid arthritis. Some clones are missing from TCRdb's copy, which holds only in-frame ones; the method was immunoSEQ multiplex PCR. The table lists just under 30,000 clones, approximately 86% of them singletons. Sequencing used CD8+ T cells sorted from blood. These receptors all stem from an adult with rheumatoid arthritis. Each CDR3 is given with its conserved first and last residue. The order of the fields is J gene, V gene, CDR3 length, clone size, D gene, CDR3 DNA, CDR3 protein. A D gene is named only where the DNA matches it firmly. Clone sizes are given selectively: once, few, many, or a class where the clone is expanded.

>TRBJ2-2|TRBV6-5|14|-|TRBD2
TGTGCCAGCAGTTACACGGGGGGTAACGGGGAGCTGTTTTTT
CASSYTGGNGELFF
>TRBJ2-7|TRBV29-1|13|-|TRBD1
TGCAGCGCTGAATGGGACAGGGGATACGAGCAGTACTTC
CSAEWDRGYEQYF
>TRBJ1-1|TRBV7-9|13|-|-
TGTGCCAGCAGCTCGGCCCCGAACACTGAAGCTTTCTTT
CASSSAPNTEAFF
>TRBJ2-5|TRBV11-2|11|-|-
TGTGCCAGCAGCTTAATGGAGACCCAGTACTTC
CASSLMETQYF
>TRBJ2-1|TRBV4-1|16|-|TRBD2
TGCGCCAGCAGCCAAGGGACTAGCGGTCCTTACAATGAGCAGTTCTTC
CASSQGTSGPYNEQFF
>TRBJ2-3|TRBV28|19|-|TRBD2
TGTGCCAGCAGTTACCCCCGGACTAGCGGGGAGTATAGCACAGATACGCAGTATTTT
CASSYPRTSGEYSTDTQYF
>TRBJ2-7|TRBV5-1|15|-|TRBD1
TGCGCCAGCAGCTTGTCCCAGGGGGCCAGAAACGAGCAGTACTTC
CASSLSQGARNEQYF
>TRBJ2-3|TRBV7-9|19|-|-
TGTGCCAGCAGCGGCCAGAGGGACTGGAAATCGTCTAGCACAGATACGCAGTATTTT
CASSGQRDWKSSSTDTQYF
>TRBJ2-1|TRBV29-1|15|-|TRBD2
TGCAGCGTTCAAGCTAGCGGATTCTCCTACAATGAGCAGTTCTTC
CSVQASGFSYNEQFF
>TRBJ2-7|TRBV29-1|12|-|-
TGCAGCGTTGTAGGACAGTCGTACGAGCAGTACTTC
CSVVGQSYEQYF
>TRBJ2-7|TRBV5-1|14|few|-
TGCGCCAGCAGCCCGGGGGAATCTACCTACGAGCAGTACTTC
CASSPGESTYEQYF
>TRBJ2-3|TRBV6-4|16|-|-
TGTGCCAGCAGTGACGTTGCGGGGTCTAGCACAGATACGCAGTATTTT
CASSDVAGSSTDTQYF
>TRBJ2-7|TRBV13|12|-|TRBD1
TGTGCCAGCAGCGACAGGGTTAACGAGCAGTACTTC
CASSDRVNEQYF
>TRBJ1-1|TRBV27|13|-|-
TGTGCCAGCAGCGGGGGCCCGAACACTGAAGCTTTCTTT
CASSGGPNTEAFF
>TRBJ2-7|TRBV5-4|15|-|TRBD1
TGTGCCAGCAGCCCGACAGGGGGCGCCTCCTACGAGCAGTACTTC
CASSPTGGASYEQYF
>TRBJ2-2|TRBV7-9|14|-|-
TGTGCCAGCAGCATACAGTGGGAAACCGGGGAGCTGTTTTTT
CASSIQWETGELFF
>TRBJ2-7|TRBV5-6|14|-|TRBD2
TGTGCCAGCAGCTTGGGAAGCGGGGGATACGAGCAGTACTTC
CASSLGSGGYEQYF
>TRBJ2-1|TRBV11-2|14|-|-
TGTGCCAGCAGACAAACCGGTCGGCTCAATGAGCAGTTCTTC
CASRQTGRLNEQFF
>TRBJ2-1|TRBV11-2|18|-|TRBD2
TGTGCCAGCGCCTCAGCAACTAGCGGGGGGAACTACGACAATGAGCAGTTCTTC
CASASATSGGNYDNEQFF
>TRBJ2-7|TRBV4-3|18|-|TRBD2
TGCGCCAGCAGCCAAGAGAGAACTAGCGGGGGGGTCTTCTACGAGCAGTACTTC
CASSQERTSGGVFYEQYF
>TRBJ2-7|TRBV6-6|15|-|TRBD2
TGTGCCAGCAGTTACTCGCGGGAGCTCCCCTACGAGCAGTACTTC
CASSYSRELPYEQYF
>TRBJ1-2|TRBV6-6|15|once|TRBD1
TGTGCCAGCAGTTTTACCTTGACAGGGGAGTATGGCTACACCTTC
CASSFTLTGEYGYTF
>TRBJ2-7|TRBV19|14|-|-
TGTGCCAGTAGTATAGTAGGCCCTTCCTACGAGCAGTACTTC
CASSIVGPSYEQYF
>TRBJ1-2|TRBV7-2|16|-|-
TGTGCCAGCAGCGCCCCCCGGGACGCGGCTAACTATGGCTACACCTTC
CASSAPRDAANYGYTF
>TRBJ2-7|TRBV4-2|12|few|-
TGTGCCAGCAGCCAAGCGGGGTACGAGCAGTACTTC
CASSQAGYEQYF
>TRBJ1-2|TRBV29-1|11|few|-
TGCAGCGTCAGGGTTCACTATGGCTACACCTTC
CSVRVHYGYTF
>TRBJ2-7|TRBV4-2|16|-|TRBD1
TGTGCCAGCAGCCAAAGTCTAGGACAGGGCTCCTACGAGCAGTACTTC
CASSQSLGQGSYEQYF
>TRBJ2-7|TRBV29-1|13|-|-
TGCAGCGTTGAAGGTCAGGGGCCCCACGAGCAGTACTTC
CSVEGQGPHEQYF
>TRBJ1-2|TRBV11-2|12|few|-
TGTGCCAGCAGCTCAGCGGTCCCTGGCTACACCTTC
CASSSAVPGYTF